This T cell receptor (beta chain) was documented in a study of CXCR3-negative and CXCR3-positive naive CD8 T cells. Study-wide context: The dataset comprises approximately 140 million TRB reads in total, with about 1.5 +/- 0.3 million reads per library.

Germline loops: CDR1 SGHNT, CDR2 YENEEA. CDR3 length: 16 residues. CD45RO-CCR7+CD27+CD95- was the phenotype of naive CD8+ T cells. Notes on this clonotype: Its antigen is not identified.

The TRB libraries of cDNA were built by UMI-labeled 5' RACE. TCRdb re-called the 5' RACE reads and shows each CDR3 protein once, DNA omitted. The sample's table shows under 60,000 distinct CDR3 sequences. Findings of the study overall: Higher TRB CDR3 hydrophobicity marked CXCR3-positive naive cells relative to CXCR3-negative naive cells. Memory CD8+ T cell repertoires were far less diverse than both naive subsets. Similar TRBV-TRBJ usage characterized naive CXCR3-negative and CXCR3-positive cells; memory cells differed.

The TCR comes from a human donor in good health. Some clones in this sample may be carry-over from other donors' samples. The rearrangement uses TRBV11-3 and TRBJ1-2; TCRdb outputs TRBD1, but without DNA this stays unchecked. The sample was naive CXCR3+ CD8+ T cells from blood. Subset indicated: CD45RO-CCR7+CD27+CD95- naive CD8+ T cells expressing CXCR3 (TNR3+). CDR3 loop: CASRPRRGTGNYGYTF.